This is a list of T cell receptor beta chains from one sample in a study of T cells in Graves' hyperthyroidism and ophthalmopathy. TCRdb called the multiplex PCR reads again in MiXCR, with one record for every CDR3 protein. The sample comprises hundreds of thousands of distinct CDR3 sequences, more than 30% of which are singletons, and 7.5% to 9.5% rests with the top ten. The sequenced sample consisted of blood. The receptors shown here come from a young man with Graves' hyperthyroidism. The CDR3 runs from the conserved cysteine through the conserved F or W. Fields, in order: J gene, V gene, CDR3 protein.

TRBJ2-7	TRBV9	CASSASGRATEQYF
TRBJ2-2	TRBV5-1	CASSLRPGSNTGELFF
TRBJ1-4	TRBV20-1	CSAHDRGREKLFF
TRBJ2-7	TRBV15	CATSRGTSGTYEQYF
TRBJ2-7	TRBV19	CASSDSTDYEQYF
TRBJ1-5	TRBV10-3	CATRGPGQPQHF
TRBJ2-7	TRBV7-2	CASGRDRHYEQYF
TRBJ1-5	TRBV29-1	CSVEAGLGQPQHF
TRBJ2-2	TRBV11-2	CASSLEEITGELFF
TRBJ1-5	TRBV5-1	CASSLGTGDNQPQQHF
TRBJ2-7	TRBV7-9	CASSLKRPYEQYF
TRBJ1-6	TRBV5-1	CASSFGYSPLHF
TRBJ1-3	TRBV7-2	CASREVTASGNTIYF
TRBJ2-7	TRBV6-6	CASGLAFSYEQYF
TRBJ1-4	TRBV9	CASSKERGLAEKLFF
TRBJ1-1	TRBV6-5	CASSPDPDTEAFF
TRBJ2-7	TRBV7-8	CASSPGQGHGLSSYEQYF
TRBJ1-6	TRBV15	CATSSEGAVDSPLHF
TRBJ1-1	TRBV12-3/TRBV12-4	CASSQGRGVFAEAFF
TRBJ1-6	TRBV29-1	CSVIPGQGRSSPLHF
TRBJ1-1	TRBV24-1	CATSSRDRMNTEAFF
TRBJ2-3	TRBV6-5	CASSYSGTSTDTQYF
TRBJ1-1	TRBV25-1	CASSWDTEAFF
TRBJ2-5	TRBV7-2	CASSSGLSRAETQYF
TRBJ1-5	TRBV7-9	CASSFDDQPQHF
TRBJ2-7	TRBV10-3	CAISASLDSYEQYF
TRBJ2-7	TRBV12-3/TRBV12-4	CASGDNEQYF
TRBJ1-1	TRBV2	CASSQGWGRAFF